This TCR beta chain was obtained from a study of CXCR3-negative and CXCR3-positive naive CD8 T cells. It was by 5' RACE with UMI labels that the TRB cDNA libraries were prepared. TCRdb re-called the 5' RACE reads and gives one entry per CDR3 protein, without DNA. Its table lists some 38,000 distinct CDR3 sequences. The study sorted every CD8+ T cell subset in triplicate at 300,000 cells each. As regards this clonotype: Its antigen is as yet unknown.

General study points: Much lower diversity was found in memory CD8+ cells, while both naive subsets had comparably high diversity.

Germline lookup yields CDR1 ENHRY and CDR2 SYGVKD. The CDR3 totals 15 residues. The origin of this receptor is a human donor in good health. Some clones in this sample may be carry-over from other donors' samples. This chain connects TRBV10-3 to TRBJ1-2. The specimen sequenced was memory CD8+ T cells from blood. The CDR3 region is CAISESVRATYGYTF.